The subject of this entry is one T cell receptor beta chain. Its target is not known. The entry originates in a study of cytomegalovirus exposure and HLA in healthy donors. Study details: An earlier analysis found 120 million or so unique TCR beta sequences from about 190 million T cells. Notes on the study in general: Certain sequence variants were highly shared and formed a cluster, and this cluster was likely a sequencing artifact. Among CMV-associated TCR beta chains, most appeared HLA-restricted in a later analysis. Based on reports, TCR beta sequences accurately predicted HLA-A and HLA-B alleles for most subjects.

13 Jbeta primers and 60 Vbeta primers were used for the PCR. The protocol was immunoSEQ multiplex PCR, while the TCRdb copy is restricted to in-frame clones and leaves out a portion. Here the sample spans 100,000 or so clones, 60% to 85% being singletons. Germline lookup yields CDR1 SQVTM and CDR2 ANQGSEA. J lost 7 bases, V lost 2 bases, and 6 bases had no gene match. This CDR3 is built from 15 residues. The TCR originated in a female donor in good health and CMV-seropositive. The sample comprised PBMCs. The chain links TRBV29-1 to TRBJ2-1; 12 nucleotides line up with TRBD2. CDR3 DNA: TGCAGCGTTGAAATCGCTAGCGGGAGGGTTAATGAGCAGTTCTTC. Translated, it gives CSVEIASGRVNEQFF.